These 31 T cell receptor beta chains came from one sample sequenced in a study of T cell repertoires in cytomegalovirus infection. TCRdb re-analysed the reads in MiXCR, keeping a single row per CDR3 protein. The table has tens of thousands of distinct CDR3 sequences, approximately 22% seen once. Their antigens are not known. Material: CD8+ T cells from cultured PBMCs, obtained from culture after CMV antigen stimulation. The receptor source for this set is a human donor in good health (CMV status not recorded). Some clones in this sample may be carry-over from other donors' samples.

The V call is TRBV4-1, the J call TRBJ2-5; 9 bases map to TRBD2. CDR3 size: 16 residues. With 4 bases clipped from V and 0 bases from J, the junction kept 6 bases outside the gene matches. The germline gives CDR1 MGHRA, CDR2 YSYEKL. The CDR3 region is CASSPAGGPHQETQYF. The CDR3 DNA follows: TGCGCCAGCAGCCCGGCGGGGGGGCCCCACCAAGAGACCCAGTACTTC.

In its sample, this clonotype was seen a few times. V usage is TRBV27 and J usage is TRBJ1-2; D call uncertain. The CDR3 loop spans 13 amino acids. Trimming pared 5 bases from V and 2 bases from J, leaving 9 bases between. The germline V gene encodes CDR1 MNHEY and CDR2 SMNVEV (reference sequence). The CDR3 spells CASSLGINYGYTF. CDR3 DNA: TGTGCCAGCAGTCTAGGCATCAACTATGGCTACACCTTC.

The table lists this clonotype with a few counts. V is TRBV9 and J is TRBJ2-5; 8 bases are shared with TRBD2. V was pared by 0 bases and J by 2 bases, with 6 bases of the junction left unmatched. Per the germline V gene, CDR1 is SGDLS and CDR2 is YYNGEE. The CDR3 length is 16 residues. Here the CDR3 reads CASSVVPAGAQETQYF. CDR3 nucleotides: TGTGCCAGCAGCGTAGTTCCAGCGGGGGCACAAGAGACCCAGTACTTC.

The chain links TRBV12-3 or TRBV12-4 to TRBJ1-5; D perhaps matches TRBD1 (5 bases). Trimming pared 11 bases from V and 0 bases from J, leaving 11 bases between. The length of the CDR3 is 13 residues. The CDR3 bases are TGTGCCGGTTCGAGGGGTAGCAATCAGCCCCAGCATTTT. This gives the protein CAGSRGSNQPQHF.

This clonotype was recorded a few times. This chain uses TRBV18 with TRBJ1-2; D is uncertain. Trimming removed 0 bases at V and 4 bases at J, with 24 bases between. This CDR3 is 19 amino acids long. Germline V gene sequence: CDR1 KGHSH, CDR2 LQKENI. CDR3 DNA sequence: TGTGCCAGCTCACCACCGGAACTGGGGTGGGCAGGAGCCCCCTATGGCTACACCTTC. As protein: CASSPPELGWAGAPYGYTF. The full variable domain, with the rest looked up from reference TRBV18 and TRBJ1-2, is NAGVMQNPRHLVRRRGQEARLRCSPMKGHSHVYWYRQLPEEGLKFMVYLQKENIIDESGMPKERFSAEFPKEGPSILRIQQVVRGDSAAYFCASSPPELGWAGAPYGYTFGSGTRLTVV.

In DNA form, the CDR3 reads TGTGCCAGCAGACCAAGGAGCGGGGGGACCGGGGAGCTGTTTTTT. It yields the protein CASRPRSGGTGELFF. The chain recombines TRBV7-6 with TRBJ2-2; TRBD2 aligns across 9 bases. CDR3 length: 15 residues. CDR1 is SGHVS and CDR2 is FNYEAQ in the germline V gene. The J segment lost 5 bases and the V segment lost 6 bases, leaving 7 bases of the junction unmatched.

The gene calls are TRBV7-2 and TRBJ1-5, with unresolved D. V lost 0 bases and J 0 bases, leaving 12 bases between the germline ends. The CDR3 extends over 17 amino acids. CDR1 is SGHTA and CDR2 is FQGNSA in the germline V gene. CDR3 loop: CASSLARGQYSNQPQHF. CDR3 DNA sequence: TGTGCCAGCAGCTTAGCGCGAGGGCAGTATAGCAATCAGCCCCAGCATTTT.

The rearrangement uses TRBV6-5 and TRBJ2-1; D is unclear. This CDR3 has 16 residues. Germline assignment: CDR1 MNHEY and CDR2 SVGAGI. V was shortened by 5 bases and J by 0 bases, with 14 bases between the two germline ends. The CDR3 DNA reads TGTGCCAGCAGTAAGTTGGACGGGTTCTCCTACAATGAGCAGTTCTTC. Its protein is CASSKLDGFSYNEQFF.

This clonotype was counted a single time. One end of the junction fails to match germline, which may point to a read error. The chain couples TRBV5-6 to TRBJ2-5; D uncertain. The germline gives CDR1 SGHDT, CDR2 YYEEEE. The CDR3 sequence is 13 residues long. Written as DNA, the CDR3 is TGTGCCAGCACCTTGTATACGGACCAGACCCAGTACTTC. The encoded protein is CASTLYTDQTQYF.

The chain links TRBV4-3 to TRBJ1-4; no reliable D call. The CDR3 is 16 residues long. Per the germline V gene, CDR1 is LGHNA and CDR2 is YSLEER. V lost 0 bases and J 3 bases, leaving 11 bases between the germline ends. The DNA for the CDR3 is TGCGCCAGCAGCCAAGATGAACAGTGGGCTAATGAAAAACTGTTTTTT. Its translation is CASSQDEQWANEKLFF.

On this clonotype: With a much larger clone just one base away, this may be a read error. The chain links TRBV7-9 to TRBJ2-1, with D uncertain. Per the germline V gene, CDR1 is SEHNR and CDR2 is FQNEAQ (reference sequence). The CDR3 is 11 residues long. V was pared by 5 bases and J by 7 bases, with 6 bases between. In DNA form, the CDR3 reads TGTGCCAGCAGCGACGGGAATGAGCAGTTCTTC. Amino acids: CASSDGNEQFF.

The genes are TRBV10-3 and TRBJ1-4; D is ambiguous. This CDR3 is 16 amino acids long. V gave up 0 bases and J gave up 5 bases, with 13 bases separating them. From germline, CDR1 is ENHRY and CDR2 SYGVKD. The DNA for the CDR3 is TGTGCCATCAGTGAGTCGAAGGACGGGCGAAATGAAAAACTGTTTTTT. This translates into CAISESKDGRNEKLFF.

This chain joins TRBV6-1 and TRBJ1-1; D ambiguous. V was clipped by 5 bases and J by 3 bases, with 16 bases between them. The germline V gene has CDR1 MNHNS and CDR2 SASEGT. This CDR3 is built from 15 residues. The CDR3 region has the DNA TGTGCCAGCAGTTCCCACCTTTTTAGCGACACTGAAGCTTTCTTT. Translated, it gives CASSSHLFSDTEAFF.

The chain couples TRBV10-2 to TRBJ2-3; 10 nucleotides align to TRBD2. Germline assignment: CDR1 WSHSY and CDR2 SAAADI. Trimming cost V 6 bases and J 3 bases; bases outside gene matches: 6. This CDR3 spans 15 amino acids. CDR3 sequence reads: CASSASGGPTDTQYF. The DNA of the CDR3 is TGCGCCAGCAGCGCTAGCGGGGGCCCGACAGATACGCAGTATTTT.

At least ten counts were recorded for this clonotype. The chain has TRBV27 and TRBJ2-7; 8 bases fit TRBD1. With 3 bases clipped from V and 2 bases from J, the junction kept 3 bases outside the gene matches. The CDR3 totals 14 residues. Germline V CDR1 and CDR2: MNHEY, SMNVEV (reference sequence). This chain's CDR3 is CASSLGRGPYEQYF. CDR3 nucleotides: TGTGCCAGCAGTTTGGGCAGGGGGCCCTACGAGCAGTACTTC.

The chain employs TRBV13 and TRBJ1-1; no clear D. CDR1 is PRHDT and CDR2 is FYEKMQ in the germline V gene (reference sequence). Trimming left V 2 bases short and J 1 base short, with 2 bases between. The CDR3 covers 12 residues. CDR3 coding DNA: TGTGCCAGCAGCTTAACGAACACTGAAGCTTTCTTT. It encodes CASSLTNTEAFF.

CDR3: CASSPLVGELNTEAFF. CDR3 nucleotide sequence: TGTGCCAGCAGCCCCTTGGTGGGCGAATTGAACACTGAAGCTTTCTTT. The chain is built from TRBV7-2 and TRBJ1-1; no clear D gene. Germline lookup yields CDR1 SGHTA and CDR2 FQGNSA. The germline V and J ends were trimmed by 5 bases and 0 bases, with 16 bases remaining between them. The CDR3 is 16 amino acids. Supplemented by reference TRBV7-2 and TRBJ1-1, the full variable domain reads GAGVSQSPSNKVTEKGKDVELRCDPISGHTALYWYRQSLGQGLEFLIYFQGNSAPDKSGLPSDRFSAERTGGSVSTLTIQRTQQEDSAVYLCASSPLVGELNTEAFFGQGTRLTVV.

This clonotype has just a few counts. CDR3 region: CASSLVGDGYTF. The CDR3 coding sequence is TGTGCCAGCAGCTTAGTAGGGGATGGCTACACCTTC. V and J are TRBV7-9 and TRBJ1-2; perhaps TRBD1 as D (5 bases). Germline CDR1 SEHNR, CDR2 FQNEAQ (reference sequence). The CDR3 sequence is 12 residues long. The V and J ends lost 1 base and 6 bases respectively, with 6 bases between them.

The chain joins TRBV12-5 to TRBJ2-3; a weak D match, TRBD2 (6 bases). Trimming took off 5 bases at V and 10 bases at J, with 19 bases between the two ends. CDR3 size: 14 residues. The germline gives CDR1 LGHNT, CDR2 FRNRAP. The DNA of the CDR3 is TGTGCTAGTGGTGGCGGGGTCGACCCGGGATCGCAGTATTTT. Translating it yields CASGGGVDPGSQYF. Full variable domain (outside the CDR3, taken from reference TRBV12-5 and TRBJ2-3): DARVTQTPRHKVTEMGQEVTMRCQPILGHNTVFWYRQTMMQGLELLAYFRNRAPLDDSGMPKDRFSAEMPDATLATLKIQPSEPRDSAVYFCASGGGVDPGSQYFGPGTRLTVL.

The table lists this clonotype with a few counts. This sequence joins TRBV4-1 and TRBJ2-7; TRBD2 matches 7 bases. Unmatched junction bases numbered 9, after V lost 0 bases and J lost 7 bases. Germline CDR1 reads MGHRA; CDR2 reads YSYEKL. The CDR3 runs 15 residues. The DNA of the CDR3 is TGCGCCAGCAGCCAAGAAACGGCGGGGGTGGATGAGCAGTACTTC. Translated: CASSQETAGVDEQYF.

The chain has TRBV30 and TRBJ1-3, with D possibly matching TRBD1 (5 bases). The CDR3 loop spans 14 amino acids. With 0 bases removed from V and 1 base from J, the gap between germline ends came to 7 bases. Germline V CDR1 and CDR2: GTSNPN, SVGIG (reference sequence). CDR3 residues: CAWSVDSSGNTIYF. As DNA, the CDR3 is TGTGCCTGGAGTGTCGACAGTTCTGGAAACACCATATATTTT.

The gene calls are TRBV7-8 and TRBJ1-1, with D tentatively TRBD1 (6 bases). The CDR3 spans 15 residues. V was shortened by 0 bases and J by 4 bases, with 12 bases between the two germline ends. Germline values: CDR1 SGHVS, CDR2 FQNEAQ. The CDR3 DNA sequence: TGTGCCAGCAGCTTAGCGCCAGGGGCTCGCACTGAAGCTTTCTTT. Its protein is CASSLAPGARTEAFF.

This clonotype occurred a few times. The V call is TRBV19, the J call TRBJ1-5; 8 bases are a match to TRBD1. The V and J ends lost 3 bases and 2 bases, in that order; junction bases with no gene match: 6. The CDR3 spans 16 residues. CDR1 is LNHDA and CDR2 is SQIVND in the germline V gene (reference sequence). CDR3 nucleotide sequence: TGTGCCAGTAGTATCTCTCTGACAGGGGGCAATCAGCCCCAGCATTTT. Its translation is CASSISLTGGNQPQHF.

This clonotype was seen more than once but under ten times. The chain employs TRBV6-2 or TRBV6-3 and TRBJ2-1; TRBD2 aligns across 9 bases. The CDR3 is made up of 18 amino acids. Germline V gene sequence: CDR1 MNHEY, CDR2 SVGEGT. The J segment lost 6 bases and the V segment lost 2 bases, leaving 14 bases of the junction unmatched. CDR3 in DNA: TGTGCCAGCAGTTACATGTCCCCAGCGGGGGGCCTACTCAATGAGCAGTTCTTC. Protein: CASSYMSPAGGLLNEQFF.

This clonotype was seen more than once but under ten times. The germline gene is not matched at one end of the junction; a read error may be the cause. This chain uses TRBV6-1 with TRBJ2-7; D may be TRBD1 or TRBD2 (5 bases each). CDR3 length equals 12 residues. The germline gives CDR1 MNHNS, CDR2 SASEGT. The CDR3 is CASSETETGPDF. For the CDR3, the DNA is TGTGCCAGCAGTGAGACCGAGACGGGGCCCGACTTC.

The rearrangement links TRBV7-8 to TRBJ2-1; perhaps TRBD1 as D (5 bases). CDR3 length: 14 residues. Germline-derived CDR1 and CDR2 are SGHVS and FQNEAQ. With 3 bases removed from V and 5 bases from J, the gap between germline ends came to 11 bases. The CDR3 nucleotides read TGTGCCAGCAGCTTCAGGGCCAGTCACAATGAGCAGTTCTTC. It yields the protein CASSFRASHNEQFF.

Only a few counts were recorded for this clonotype. This chain connects TRBV7-2 to TRBJ1-5; TRBD1 matches at 10 bases. This CDR3 spans 15 amino acids. V lost 4 bases to trimming and J lost 4 bases; unmatched junction nucleotides: 4. Germline CDR1 SGHTA, CDR2 FQGNSA. In nucleotides, the CDR3 is TGTGCCAGCAGCTATCCGGGACAGGGGAATCAGCCCCAGCATTTT. This codes for CASSYPGQGNQPQHF.

This clonotype has just a few counts. The J gene is TRBJ1-1, the V gene TRBV4-1; 10 bases match TRBD1. The CDR3 is made up of 16 amino acids. CDR1 MGHRA and CDR2 YSYEKL come from the germline V gene. Losses at the gene ends were 2 bases for V and 5 bases for J; bases not matched to a gene: 8. CDR3 sequence reads: CASSQIRQGAGTEAFF. As DNA, the CDR3 is TGCGCCAGCAGCCAAATCCGACAGGGGGCCGGGACTGAAGCTTTCTTT.

The genes are TRBV3-1 and TRBJ2-3; 15 nucleotides match TRBD2. J gave up 7 bases and V 6 bases, and 8 bases lay outside the gene matches. This CDR3 has 16 residues. CDR1 is LGHDT, CDR2 YNNKEL, per germline (reference sequence). The chain's CDR3 is CASRTGLAGGPNTQYF. As DNA, the CDR3 is TGTGCCAGCAGGACCGGACTAGCGGGGGGGCCAAATACGCAGTATTTT.

This clonotype was seen only once. The chain joins TRBV7-2 to TRBJ2-1, with 13 positions matching TRBD2. After removal of 5 bases from V and 3 bases from J, the junction contained 13 bases not matched to a gene. CDR1 and CDR2 from the germline V gene are SGHTA and FQGNSA. The CDR3 contains 19 residues. In nucleotides, the CDR3 is TGTGCCAGCAGCCTTTCCGGGACTAGCGGGGCCCACAGCTACAATGAGCAGTTCTTC. As protein: CASSLSGTSGAHSYNEQFF.

In this sample, this clonotype turned up many times. The chain carries TRBV7-9 and TRBJ2-1, with 8 bases lining up with TRBD1. This CDR3 is built from 15 residues. CDR1 and CDR2 (germline): SEHNR, FQNEAQ (reference sequence). Losses at the gene ends were 5 bases for V and 8 bases for J; bases not matched to a gene: 11. The CDR3 loop is CASSQDRTGTHEQFF. In nucleotides, the CDR3 is TGTGCCAGCAGCCAAGATAGGACAGGGACCCATGAGCAGTTCTTC. Full variable domain (outside the CDR3, taken from reference TRBV7-9 and TRBJ2-1): DTGVSQNPRHKITKRGQNVTFRCDPISEHNRLYWYRQTLGQGPEFLTYFQNEAQLEKSRLLSDRFSAERPKGSFSTLEIQRTEQGDSAMYLCASSQDRTGTHEQFFGPGTRLTVL.